These T cell receptor beta chains were read from a single sample in a study of monozygotic twins with inflammatory bowel disease. Reprocessing the 5' RACE reads, TCRdb reports a single entry for every CDR3 protein and omits DNA. The sample table includes around 220,000 distinct CDR3 sequences. The material sequenced was blood. These receptors were collected from a human donor with ulcerative colitis or Crohn's disease, or a healthy co-twin of an affected twin (not recorded which). CDR3s include the opening cysteine and the closing phenylalanine or tryptophan.

J | V | CDR3
TRBJ1-1 | TRBV20-1 | CSARFLDFSFTEAFF
TRBJ2-1 | TRBV19 | CASSWETGANEQFF
TRBJ2-1 | TRBV27 | CASSPPASGFYNEQFF
TRBJ1-1 | TRBV5-1 | CASSLGQALNTEAFF
TRBJ1-5 | TRBV20-1 | CSAGRGQGGQPQHF
TRBJ1-6 | TRBV7-2 | CASSLVSRLNNSPLHF
TRBJ2-3 | TRBV7-2 | CASSLWTHTDTQYF
TRBJ1-2 | TRBV5-6 | CASSPVQGANYGYTF
TRBJ1-5 | TRBV18 | CASSRTDSNQPQHF
TRBJ2-2 | TRBV7-2 | CASSPGQGSTGELFF
TRBJ1-1 | TRBV7-2 | CASSTDRNTEAFF
TRBJ1-1 | TRBV6-5 | CASSYSSGWATEAFF
TRBJ1-1 | TRBV5-6 | CASSLSEGALENTEAFF
TRBJ2-5 | TRBV18 | CASSLKATGYAETQYF
TRBJ2-7 | TRBV29-1 | CSARGTGIREQYF
TRBJ2-3 | TRBV9 | CASTQDSATDTQYF
TRBJ2-7 | TRBV6-2/TRBV6-3 | CASSYLGLAELYEQYF
TRBJ1-1 | TRBV6-1 | CASSEDGGGTTEAFF
TRBJ2-3 | TRBV6-1 | CASSERDRGLFWTDTQYF
TRBJ2-6 | TRBV7-3 | CASSFKGQLSSGANVLTF
TRBJ2-3 | TRBV12-3/TRBV12-4 | CASRPDRYTDTQYF
TRBJ2-3 | TRBV11-2 | CASNEGSGATETQYF
TRBJ1-1 | TRBV28 | CASSLSGGYGNTEAFF
TRBJ2-7 | TRBV11-2 | CASSRDRGSGEQYF
TRBJ1-5 | TRBV10-3 | CAIGDRDSNQPQHF
TRBJ1-1 | TRBV12-3/TRBV12-4 | CASSLLSGNTEAFF
TRBJ2-7 | TRBV4-1 | CASSQDPGGYLSEQYF
TRBJ2-7 | TRBV20-1 | CSAREQGPYEQYF
TRBJ1-1 | TRBV5-6 | CASSDGQVGVAFF
TRBJ2-7 | TRBV12-3/TRBV12-4 | CASRNQQGSYEQYF
TRBJ2-2 | TRBV24-1 | CATSAGGWRELFF
TRBJ2-3 | TRBV12-3/TRBV12-4 | CASTLRLAGGTDTQYF
TRBJ1-3 | TRBV7-2 | CASSVPAGNTIYF
TRBJ2-1 | TRBV4-1 | CASSQAHPGQGINNEQFF
TRBJ2-3 | TRBV20-1 | CSASPSFTDTQYF
TRBJ1-1 | TRBV6-5 | CASSLRGDSEAFF
TRBJ2-7 | TRBV20-1 | CSAYRLWTESSYEQYF
TRBJ1-2 | TRBV6-5 | CASSYLSTGGKGGYTF
TRBJ1-5 | TRBV12-3/TRBV12-4 | CASSLGSGASNQPQHF
TRBJ2-2 | TRBV6-2/TRBV6-3 | CASKPSGGITGELFF
TRBJ2-5 | TRBV5-6 | CASSWSGTKETQYF